This T cell receptor beta chain was captured in a study of T cell changes during pregnancy in multiple sclerosis. Here immunoSEQ multiplex PCR was the method, and the copy in TCRdb shows in-frame clones only, minus some. The sample has tens of thousands of clones, about 88% seen once. This clone was seen a single time. Trimming took off 2 bases at V and 3 bases at J, with 13 bases between the two ends. The germline CDR1 and CDR2 sequences are SEHNR and FQNEAQ (reference sequence). The CDR3 is 15 amino acids. This TCR was sampled from a female donor with multiple sclerosis, enrolled in a pregnancy study. The source was peripheral blood, collected before pregnancy. The chain links TRBV7-9 to TRBJ1-1, with D possibly TRBD1 on 6 matching bases. The CDR3 loop is CASSLSLGGDTEAFF. The CDR3 nucleotides are TGTGCCAGCAGCTTAAGTTTAGGGGGTGACACTGAAGCTTTCTTT.